This entry describes one TCR beta chain. Sequencing used immunoSEQ multiplex PCR; TCRdb keeps in-frame clones, though not all of them. The table includes 250,000 or so clones, roughly 86% detected once. This sample was taken from a study of blood T cell repertoires in COVID-19. Overall study: Sites across the United States, Italy and Spain contributed samples from acute and convalescent COVID-19.

The CDR3 has 16 residues. The V end lost 5 bases, the J end lost 4 bases, and 20 bases lay between the germline ends. CDR1 and CDR2 from the germline V gene are SGHAT and FQNNGV. The clonotype originates from a woman in her sixties or seventies with active or convalescent COVID-19. Sequencing was carried out using peripheral blood. The V and J genes are TRBV11-2 and TRBJ2-5; the D gene is possibly TRBD1 (5 bases). The CDR3 region is CASSPRPRGPPETQYF. CDR3 coding DNA: TGTGCCAGCAGCCCACGCCCTAGGGGCCCCCCAGAGACCCAGTACTTC.